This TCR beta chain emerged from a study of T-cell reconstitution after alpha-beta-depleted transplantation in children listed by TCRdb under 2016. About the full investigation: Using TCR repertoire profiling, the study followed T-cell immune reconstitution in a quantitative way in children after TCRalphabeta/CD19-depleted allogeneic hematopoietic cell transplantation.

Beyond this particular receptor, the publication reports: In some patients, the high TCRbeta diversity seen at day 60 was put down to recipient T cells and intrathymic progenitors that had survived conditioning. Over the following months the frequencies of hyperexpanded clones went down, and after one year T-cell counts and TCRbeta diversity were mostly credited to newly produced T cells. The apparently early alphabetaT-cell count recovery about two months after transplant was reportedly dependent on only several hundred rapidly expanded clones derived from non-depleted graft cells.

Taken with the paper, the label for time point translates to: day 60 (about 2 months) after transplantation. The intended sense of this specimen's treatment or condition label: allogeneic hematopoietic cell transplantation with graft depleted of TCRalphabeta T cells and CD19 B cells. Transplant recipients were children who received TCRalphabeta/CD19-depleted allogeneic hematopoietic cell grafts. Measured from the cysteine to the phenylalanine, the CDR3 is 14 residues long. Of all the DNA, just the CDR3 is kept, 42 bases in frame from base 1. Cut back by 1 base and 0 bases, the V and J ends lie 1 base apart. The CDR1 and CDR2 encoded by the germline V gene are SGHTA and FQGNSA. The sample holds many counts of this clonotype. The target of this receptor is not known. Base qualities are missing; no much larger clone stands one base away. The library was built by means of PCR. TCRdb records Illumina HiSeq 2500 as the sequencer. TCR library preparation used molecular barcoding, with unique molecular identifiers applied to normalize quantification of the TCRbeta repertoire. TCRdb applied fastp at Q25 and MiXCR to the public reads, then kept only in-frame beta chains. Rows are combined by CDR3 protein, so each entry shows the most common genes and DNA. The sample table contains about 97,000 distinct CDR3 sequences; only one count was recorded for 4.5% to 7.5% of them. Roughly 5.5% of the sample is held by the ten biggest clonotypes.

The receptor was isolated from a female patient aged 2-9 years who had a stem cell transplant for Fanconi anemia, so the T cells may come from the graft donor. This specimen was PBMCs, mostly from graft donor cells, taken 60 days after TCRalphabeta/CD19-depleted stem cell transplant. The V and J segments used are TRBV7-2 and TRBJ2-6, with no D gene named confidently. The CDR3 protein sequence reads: CASSLVSGANVLTF. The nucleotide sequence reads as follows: TGTGCCAGCAGCTTAGTCTCTGGGGCCAACGTCCTGACTTTC. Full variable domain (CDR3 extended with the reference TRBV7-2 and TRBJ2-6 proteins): GAGVSQSPSNKVTEKGKDVELRCDPISGHTALYWYRQSLGQGLEFLIYFQGNSAPDKSGLPSDRFSAERTGGSVSTLTIQRTQQEDSAVYLCASSLVSGANVLTFGAGSRLTVL.